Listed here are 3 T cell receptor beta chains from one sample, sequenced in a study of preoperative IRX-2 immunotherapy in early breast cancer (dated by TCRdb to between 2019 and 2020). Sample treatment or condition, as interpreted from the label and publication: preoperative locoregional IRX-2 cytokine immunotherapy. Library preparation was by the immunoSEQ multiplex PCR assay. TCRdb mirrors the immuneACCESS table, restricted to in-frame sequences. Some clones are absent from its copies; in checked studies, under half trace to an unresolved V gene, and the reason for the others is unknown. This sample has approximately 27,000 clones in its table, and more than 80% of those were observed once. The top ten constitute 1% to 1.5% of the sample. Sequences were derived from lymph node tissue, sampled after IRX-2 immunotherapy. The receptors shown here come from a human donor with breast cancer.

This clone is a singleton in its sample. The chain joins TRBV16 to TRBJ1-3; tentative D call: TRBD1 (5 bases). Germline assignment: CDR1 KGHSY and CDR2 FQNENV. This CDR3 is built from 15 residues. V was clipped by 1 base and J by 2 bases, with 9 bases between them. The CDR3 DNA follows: TGTGCCAGCAGCCAATATCAGGGACCTGGAAACACCATATATTTT. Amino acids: CASSQYQGPGNTIYF.

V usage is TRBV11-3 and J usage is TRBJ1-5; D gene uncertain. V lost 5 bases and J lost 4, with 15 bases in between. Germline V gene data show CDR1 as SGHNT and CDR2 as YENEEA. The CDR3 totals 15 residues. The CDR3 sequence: CASSTMGITNQPQHF. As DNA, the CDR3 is TGTGCCAGCAGCACAATGGGTATCACGAATCAGCCCCAGCATTTT.

In nucleotides, the CDR3 is TGTGCCAGCTCACCCCGGGCTAGCATGGGGGAGACCCAGTACTTC. It translates to CASSPRASMGETQYF. J is TRBJ2-5 and V is TRBV18; a weak D match, TRBD2 (5 bases). CDR1 is KGHSH and CDR2 is LQKENI in the germline V gene. The CDR3 is 15 amino acids. The V end was cut by 3 bases, the J end by 5 bases, with 16 bases between.